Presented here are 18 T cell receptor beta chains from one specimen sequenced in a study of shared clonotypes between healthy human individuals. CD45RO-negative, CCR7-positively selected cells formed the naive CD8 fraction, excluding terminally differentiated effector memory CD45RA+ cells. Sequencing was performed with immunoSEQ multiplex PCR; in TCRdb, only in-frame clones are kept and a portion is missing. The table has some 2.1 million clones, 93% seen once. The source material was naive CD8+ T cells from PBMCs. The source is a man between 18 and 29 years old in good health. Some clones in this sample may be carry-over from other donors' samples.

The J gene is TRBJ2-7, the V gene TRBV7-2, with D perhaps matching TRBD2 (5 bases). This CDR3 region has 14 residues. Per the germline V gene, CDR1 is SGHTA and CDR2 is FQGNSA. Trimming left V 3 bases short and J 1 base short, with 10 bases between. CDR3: CASSFGGPSYEQYF. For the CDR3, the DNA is TGTGCCAGCAGCTTCGGAGGCCCATCCTACGAGCAGTACTTC.

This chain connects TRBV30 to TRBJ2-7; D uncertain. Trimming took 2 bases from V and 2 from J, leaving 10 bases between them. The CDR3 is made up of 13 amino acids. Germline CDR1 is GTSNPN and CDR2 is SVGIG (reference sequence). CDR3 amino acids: CAWSSRFTYEQYF. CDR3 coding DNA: TGTGCCTGGAGTTCGCGGTTCACCTACGAGCAGTACTTC.

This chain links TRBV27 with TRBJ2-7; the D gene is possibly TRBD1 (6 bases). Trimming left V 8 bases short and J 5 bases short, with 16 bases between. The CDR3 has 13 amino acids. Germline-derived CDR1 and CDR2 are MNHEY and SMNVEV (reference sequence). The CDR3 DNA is TGTGCCAGCCAGATCAGGGGTACCGACGAGCAGTACTTC. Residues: CASQIRGTDEQYF.

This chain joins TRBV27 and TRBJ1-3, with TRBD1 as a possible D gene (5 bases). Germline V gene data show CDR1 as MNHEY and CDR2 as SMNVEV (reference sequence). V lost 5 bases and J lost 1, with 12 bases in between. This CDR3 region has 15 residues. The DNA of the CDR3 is TGTGCCAGCAGTCCCATGGCAGGGTCTGGAAACACCATATATTTT. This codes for CASSPMAGSGNTIYF.

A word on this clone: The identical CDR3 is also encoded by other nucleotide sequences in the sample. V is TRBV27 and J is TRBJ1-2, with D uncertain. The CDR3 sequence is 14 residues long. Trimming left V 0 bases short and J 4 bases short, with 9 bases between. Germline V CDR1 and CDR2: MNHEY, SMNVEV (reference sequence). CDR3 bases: TGTGCCAGCAGTTTATCGGCAGGAGGCTATGGCTACACCTTC. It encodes CASSLSAGGYGYTF.

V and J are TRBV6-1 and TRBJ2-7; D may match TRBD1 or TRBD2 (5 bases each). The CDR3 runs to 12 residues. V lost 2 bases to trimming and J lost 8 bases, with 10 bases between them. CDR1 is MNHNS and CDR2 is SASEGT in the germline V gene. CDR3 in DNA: TGTGCCAGCAGTGAAATCGAGGGGAAGCAGTACTTC. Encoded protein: CASSEIEGKQYF.

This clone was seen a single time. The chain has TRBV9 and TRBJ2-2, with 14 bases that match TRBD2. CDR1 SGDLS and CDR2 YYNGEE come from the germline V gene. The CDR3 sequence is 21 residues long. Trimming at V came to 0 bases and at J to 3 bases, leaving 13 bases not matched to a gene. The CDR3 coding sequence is TGTGCCAGCAGCGTAGGGGACTGGACTAGCGGGAGGACGATGTACACCGGGGAGCTGTTTTTT. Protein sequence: CASSVGDWTSGRTMYTGELFF. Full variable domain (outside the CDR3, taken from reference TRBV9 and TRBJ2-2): DSGVTQTPKHLITATGQRVTLRCSPRSGDLSVYWYQQSLDQGLQFLIQYYNGEERAKGNILERFSAQQFPDLHSELNLSSLELGDSALYFCASSVGDWTSGRTMYTGELFFGEGSRLTVL.

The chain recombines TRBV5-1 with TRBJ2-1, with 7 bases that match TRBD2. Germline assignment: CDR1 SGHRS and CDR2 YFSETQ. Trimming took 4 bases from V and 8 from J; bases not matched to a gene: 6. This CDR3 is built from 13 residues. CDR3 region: CASSPTSVDEQFF. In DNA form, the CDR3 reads TGCGCCAGCAGCCCCACTAGCGTCGATGAGCAGTTCTTC.

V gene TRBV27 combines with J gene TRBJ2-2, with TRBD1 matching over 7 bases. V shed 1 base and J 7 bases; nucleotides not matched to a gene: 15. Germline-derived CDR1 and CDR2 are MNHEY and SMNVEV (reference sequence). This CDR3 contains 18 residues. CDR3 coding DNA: TGTGCCAGCAGTTTATTTCCGAGACAGGGTGGGATAATCGGGGAGCTGTTTTTT. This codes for CASSLFPRQGGIIGELFF.

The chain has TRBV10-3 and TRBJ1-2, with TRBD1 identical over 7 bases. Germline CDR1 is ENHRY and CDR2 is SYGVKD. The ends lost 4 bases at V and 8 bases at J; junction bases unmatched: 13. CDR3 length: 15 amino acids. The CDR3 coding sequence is TGTGCCATCAGTGGCCGACAGGGATCGGGACCCGGCTACACCTTC. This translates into CAISGRQGSGPGYTF.

The CDR3: CASSAQGAIQETQYF. The CDR3 DNA is TGTGCCAGCAGCGCACAGGGGGCCATTCAAGAGACCCAGTACTTC. The chain combines TRBV9 with TRBJ2-5, with TRBD1 matching 9 bases. With 3 bases clipped from V and 2 bases from J, the junction kept 5 bases outside the gene matches. The CDR3 is made up of 15 amino acids. Germline V gene sequence: CDR1 SGDLS, CDR2 YYNGEE.

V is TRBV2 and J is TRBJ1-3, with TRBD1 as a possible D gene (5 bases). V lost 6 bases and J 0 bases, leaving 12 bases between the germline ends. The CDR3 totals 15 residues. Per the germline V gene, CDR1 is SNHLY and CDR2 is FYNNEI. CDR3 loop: CASRADSYSGNTIYF. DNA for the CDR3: TGTGCCAGCAGGGCCGACAGTTACTCTGGAAACACCATATATTTT.

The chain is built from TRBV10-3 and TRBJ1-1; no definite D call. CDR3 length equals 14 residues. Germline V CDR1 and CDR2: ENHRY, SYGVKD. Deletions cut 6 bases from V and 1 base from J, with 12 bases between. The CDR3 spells CAISPDPSNTEAFF. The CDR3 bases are TGTGCCATCAGCCCAGACCCGTCGAACACTGAAGCTTTCTTT.

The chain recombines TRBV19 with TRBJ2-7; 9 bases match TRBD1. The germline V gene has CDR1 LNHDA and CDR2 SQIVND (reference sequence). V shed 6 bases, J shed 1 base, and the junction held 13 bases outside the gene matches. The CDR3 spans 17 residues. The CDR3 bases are TGTGCCAGTAGCCTCACCGACAGGGGGGTCCGATCCTACGAGCAGTACTTC. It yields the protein CASSLTDRGVRSYEQYF.

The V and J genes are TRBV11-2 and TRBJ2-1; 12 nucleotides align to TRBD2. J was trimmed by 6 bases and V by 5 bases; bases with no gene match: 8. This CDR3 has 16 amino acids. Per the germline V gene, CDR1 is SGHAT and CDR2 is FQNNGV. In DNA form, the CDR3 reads TGTGCCAGCAGCCCGAGACTAGCGGGAGTCGGCAATGAGCAGTTCTTC. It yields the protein CASSPRLAGVGNEQFF.

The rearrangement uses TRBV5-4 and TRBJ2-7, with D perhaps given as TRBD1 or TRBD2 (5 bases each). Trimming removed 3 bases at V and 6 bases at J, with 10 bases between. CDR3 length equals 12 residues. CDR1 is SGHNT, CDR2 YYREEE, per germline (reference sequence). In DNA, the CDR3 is TGTGCCAGCAGCTCCGAGGGGCCCGAGCAGTACTTC. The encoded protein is CASSSEGPEQYF.

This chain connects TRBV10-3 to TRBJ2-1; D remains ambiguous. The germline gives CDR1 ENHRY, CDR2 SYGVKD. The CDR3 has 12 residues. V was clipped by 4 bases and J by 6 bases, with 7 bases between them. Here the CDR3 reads CAISGSGNEQFF. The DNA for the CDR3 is TGTGCCATCAGTGGATCGGGCAATGAGCAGTTCTTC.

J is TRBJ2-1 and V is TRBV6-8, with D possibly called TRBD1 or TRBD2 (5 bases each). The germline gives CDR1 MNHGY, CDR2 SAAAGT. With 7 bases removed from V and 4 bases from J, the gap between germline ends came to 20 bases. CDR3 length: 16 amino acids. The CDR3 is CASTPERDLGYNEQFF. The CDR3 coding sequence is TGTGCCAGCACCCCGGAGAGGGACCTAGGGTACAATGAGCAGTTCTTC.